The sample holds a few counts of the clone carrying this T cell receptor (beta chain). The target antigen is unknown. TCRdb re-called the 5' RACE reads through MiXCR, storing one row per CDR3 protein. The sample holds roughly 450,000 distinct CDR3 sequences, about 20% seen once. The germline V gene encodes CDR1 SEHNR and CDR2 FQNEAQ (reference sequence). V shed 5 bases and J shed 3 bases, with 20 bases lying between them. The CDR3 covers 16 residues. The data were obtained in a study of T-cell memory formation after mild COVID-19. Study-wide points: Cross-reactive memory appears to have joined, as suggested by some responding clones showing up in pre-infection memory. The SARS-CoV-2 specificity of second-wave clones reaching peak at day 37 remained unverified. Day 15 to 85 contracting clones showed balanced CD4/CD8; later expanders leaned CD4+.

The clonotype comes from a man aged 18 to 30 who had mild COVID-19 (a few samples of this study predate the infection). Cell type and time point are not known. V usage is TRBV7-9 and J usage is TRBJ2-7; TRBD2 might be the D (6 bases). Sequenced sample: PBMCs or a T cell subset sorted from them (not recorded which). In DNA, the CDR3 is TGTGCCAGCAGCGCCAGCCGGGGGAAGGGAGTCTACGAGCAGTACTTC. Its translation: CASSASRGKGVYEQYF.